A single sample gave rise to the 5 T cell receptor beta chains below, sequenced in a study of cytomegalovirus exposure and HLA in healthy donors. Researchers ran the PCR with 60 Vbeta and 13 Jbeta primers. Some clones are missing from TCRdb's copy, which holds only in-frame ones; the method was immunoSEQ multiplex PCR. The profile shows 150,000 to 200,000 clones, about 76% of them singletons. Sequencing was performed on PBMCs. The source is a woman aged 45-60 years in good health and CMV-seronegative.

This sequence joins TRBV2 and TRBJ1-2; 10 bases fit TRBD1. V shed 10 bases and J 7 bases; nucleotides not matched to a gene: 6. This CDR3 region has 12 residues. CDR1 is SNHLY, CDR2 FYNNEI, per germline. This CDR3 reads CANRGQGGGYTF. CDR3 sequence (DNA): TGTGCCAACAGAGGACAGGGGGGTGGCTACACCTTC.

The chain links TRBV5-4 to TRBJ1-2; possible D gene TRBD1, 6 bases. The germline V gene encodes CDR1 SGHNT and CDR2 YYREEE (reference sequence). V lost 2 bases to trimming and J lost 4 bases, with 9 bases between them. The CDR3 spans 13 residues. CDR3 DNA: TGTGCCAGCAGCTTCGGACAGAGCTATGGCTACACCTTC. It yields the protein CASSFGQSYGYTF.

The chain links TRBV30 to TRBJ1-1; the D gene is possibly TRBD1 (6 bases). CDR3 length: 13 residues. V dropped 3 bases and J dropped 10 bases, with 18 bases sitting between them. Per germline, CDR1 GTSNPN and CDR2 SVGIG (reference sequence). CDR3 DNA sequence: TGTGCCTGGAGGGGAAACTTACAGGGAAGAGCTTTCTTT. Translation: CAWRGNLQGRAFF.

This clone turned up a few times. The chain combines TRBV4-3 with TRBJ1-1; 7 bases fit TRBD1. Germline values: CDR1 LGHNA, CDR2 YSLEER. The CDR3 contains 15 residues. Germline trimming cut 0 bases from V and 3 bases from J; bases unmatched to any gene: 4. The CDR3 loop reads CASSQEGDRDTEAFF. DNA of the CDR3: TGCGCCAGCAGCCAAGAGGGTGACAGGGACACTGAAGCTTTCTTT.

The V and J genes are TRBV7-2 and TRBJ2-1; 10 nucleotides match TRBD2. The CDR3 has 15 amino acids. CDR1 and CDR2 (germline): SGHTA, FQGNSA. Trimming took 5 bases from V and 6 from J; bases not matched to a gene: 7. The CDR3 is CASSTQAGGANEQFF. The CDR3 bases are TGTGCCAGCAGCACACAAGCGGGGGGGGCCAATGAGCAGTTCTTC.